This section outlines one T cell receptor (beta chain) sequence together with its context. As yet, its antigen is unknown. This CDR3 region has 16 residues. In germline, CDR1 is LGHNA, CDR2 YSLEER. V was cut by 0 bases and J by 4 bases, with 14 bases left in between. This sample stems from a study of shared clonotypes between healthy human individuals. Study results and caveats: Rarefaction exposed incomplete sorted-subset sequencing despite large depth.

Using immunoSEQ multiplex PCR, the repertoire was profiled, and TCRdb retains in-frame clones only, with some absent. This table holds about 2 million clones, approximately 94% found once. Positive CCR7 selection of CD45RO-negative cells yielded the naive CD8 cells, and terminally differentiated effector memory CD45RA+ cells were excluded. This TCR derives from a man between 18 and 35 years old in good health. The sample consisted of naive CD8+ T cells sorted from blood. The gene calls are TRBV4-3 and TRBJ2-3; unclear D gene. In DNA, the CDR3 is TGCGCCAGCAGCCAAGACGGTAGCTACTCCCCAGATACGCAGTATTTT. Its translation: CASSQDGSYSPDTQYF.